A selection of T cell receptor beta chains follows, all from one sample in a study of blood T cell repertoires in COVID-19. Data came from immunoSEQ multiplex PCR; TCRdb stores just in-frame clones and leaves some out. The sample includes 220,000 or so clones, about 90% of them seen just once. The sequencing sample was made of PBMCs or T cells enriched from blood (not recorded which). The receptors derive from a woman between 45 and 65 years old with acute COVID-19. Both conserved end residues are trimmed from each CDR3. A D gene is named only where the DNA matches it firmly. Expanded clones are given a class, and other clones once, few, many or no size at all.

d_call | clone_size | j_call | v_call | cdr3_aa
. | . | TRBJ2-4 | TRBV3-1/TRBV3-2 | ASSQSAGLAKNIQY
. | . | TRBJ2-1 | TRBV5-1 | ASSLGGSVNEQF
. | . | TRBJ2-2 | TRBV7-9 | ASSLAGGRITGELF
. | . | TRBJ1-3 | TRBV28 | ASYTARESSGNTIY
TRBD1 | few | TRBJ1-5 | TRBV4-1 | ASSAAGQVNQPQH
TRBD1 | . | TRBJ2-3 | TRBV24-1 | ATSDPTGVGDTQY
TRBD2 | . | TRBJ2-3 | TRBV27 | ASSLSGLASTDTQY
TRBD2 | . | TRBJ2-2 | TRBV3-1/TRBV3-2 | ASSLSASGGTGELF
. | . | TRBJ1-3 | TRBV6-5 | ASSYSSSGNTIY
TRBD1 | . | TRBJ2-2 | TRBV12-5 | ASGSYPGTGAGELF
. | . | TRBJ1-6 | TRBV2 | ASSDLKGNSPLH
. | . | TRBJ1-4 | TRBV6-6 | ASSDSWTDQNEKLF
. | . | TRBJ2-7 | TRBV27 | ASSSDSYEQY
TRBD2 | . | TRBJ2-2 | TRBV7-8 | ASSATSGRNTGELF
TRBD1 | few | TRBJ1-2 | TRBV30 | AWSVWGQKSNYGYT
TRBD2 | . | TRBJ2-3 | TRBV28 | ASLSYLAGYTQY
. | . | TRBJ2-7 | TRBV29-1 | SVGYSYEQY
TRBD1 | once | TRBJ1-4 | TRBV10-3 | AISESTGAEEKLF
. | . | TRBJ2-7 | TRBV19 | ASSSFREQWY
TRBD1 | . | TRBJ1-2 | TRBV30 | ALDGTGVDGGYT
TRBD1 | . | TRBJ2-1 | TRBV7-9 | ASSRTGVGYEQF
TRBD1 | . | TRBJ1-5 | TRBV28 | ASSAYGRGLGNQPQH
TRBD1 | . | TRBJ2-1 | TRBV3-1/TRBV3-2 | ASSQGGQRRSYNEQF
TRBD1 | . | TRBJ1-2 | TRBV29-1 | SVEPALQTGARGYT
. | many | TRBJ2-7 | TRBV18 | ASSPDSLYEQY
. | . | TRBJ2-3 | TRBV6-5 | ASSYGPGGGTDTQY
. | . | TRBJ1-4 | TRBV7-2 | ASRRSFANEKLF
TRBD2 | . | TRBJ2-1 | TRBV3-1/TRBV3-2 | ASSQLRASGVYEQF
. | few | TRBJ1-5 | TRBV7-2 | ASRTNPEGQPQH
. | . | TRBJ2-2 | TRBV7-3 | ASSPGLLNTGELF
. | . | TRBJ2-1 | TRBV27 | ASRGSSYNEQF
. | . | TRBJ2-3 | TRBV11-3 | ASSVQGTDTQY
TRBD1 | . | TRBJ2-5 | TRBV10-3 | AISRQGQQETQY
TRBD1 | . | TRBJ2-7 | TRBV18 | ASSPIGQASYEQY
TRBD1 | . | TRBJ2-7 | TRBV28 | ASSYIGQGKSGEQY
TRBD2 | . | TRBJ2-1 | TRBV2 | ASSESSGLGEQF
. | . | TRBJ1-1 | TRBV27 | ASSLYGSNTEAF
TRBD2 | . | TRBJ2-1 | TRBV5-7 | ARPSTSGSSKSYNEQF
. | . | TRBJ1-1 | TRBV7-9 | ASSVPQGRNTEAF
. | . | TRBJ1-1 | TRBV12-3/TRBV12-4 | ASSFKWNTEAF
TRBD2 | . | TRBJ2-7 | TRBV4-2 | ASSQENSGIREQY
TRBD1 | . | TRBJ1-1 | TRBV27 | ASSPGTAEAF
TRBD1 | . | TRBJ2-5 | TRBV3-1/TRBV3-2 | ASSQPGQGSETQY
TRBD1 | few | TRBJ1-2 | TRBV24-1 | ATSERDSSYGYT
. | . | TRBJ2-1 | TRBV28 | ASSIENEQF
. | . | TRBJ2-1 | TRBV28 | ASNGDREQF
. | . | TRBJ1-2 | TRBV4-1 | ASSQYLRGSGYT
TRBD1 | few | TRBJ2-5 | TRBV7-3 | ASSLGTGGKTQY
TRBD1 | . | TRBJ2-7 | TRBV16 | ASSYGPSGTGYEQY
. | . | TRBJ2-1 | TRBV7-3 | ASSLMGTGLNEQF
TRBD1 | . | TRBJ2-2 | TRBV25-1 | ASRGGTGRPGELF
TRBD1 | . | TRBJ1-4 | TRBV19 | ASSRLRQGTNEKLF
TRBD2 | . | TRBJ2-1 | TRBV24-1 | ATRTPTSDEQF